This TCR beta chain was profiled in a study of chemoradiotherapy in HPV16-positive cancers. Sequenced by immunoSEQ multiplex PCR; TCRdb stores in-frame clones only, minus some. Of several thousand clones listed, more than 95% are singletons. The CDR3 length is 14 residues. CDR1 is SGHRS and CDR2 is YFSETQ in the germline V gene. V trimming: 4 bases; J trimming: 4 bases; junction bases outside the gene matches: 7. The chain has TRBV5-1 and TRBJ1-2; 7 bases line up with TRBD1. The sequencing here drew on tumor tissue, taken from a patient who underwent chemoradiotherapy. This TCR was sampled from a human donor with HPV-associated anogenital cancer. The CDR3 sequence: CASSPEGQIYGYTF. CDR3 DNA sequence: TGCGCCAGCAGCCCTGAGGGACAGATCTATGGCTACACCTTC.